This T cell receptor beta chain derives from a study of shared clonotypes between healthy human individuals. Whole-study context: Used for every donor were three CD4 naive, three CD4 memory, two CD8 naive and one CD8 memory plate. Study outcomes and limitations: Blood was the sole source, and tissue repertoires probably differ. Despite large depth, sorted-subset datasets appeared incompletely sequenced.

Repertoires were generated with immunoSEQ multiplex PCR, while TCRdb's copy carries only in-frame clones and drops some. The table shows a few million clones, with 85% to 95% occurring only once. CD4+ cells were split into CD45RA+ naive and CD45RA-negative memory subsets. This CDR3 is 13 amino acids long. V dropped 5 bases and J dropped 0 bases, with 5 bases sitting between them. Germline V gene sequence: CDR1 LGHNA, CDR2 YNFKEQ. A note on this clone: What it binds is unknown.

Sequencing input: naive CD4+ T cells from PBMCs. Subset noted: CD45RA+ positively selected. The chain recombines TRBV4-2 with TRBJ1-5; D ambiguous. This clonotype originated in a man between 18 and 29 years old in good health. Some clones in this sample may be carry-over from other donors' samples. This CDR3 is CASSANSNQPQHF. In DNA, the CDR3 is TGTGCCAGCAGCGCCAATAGCAATCAGCCCCAGCATTTT.